The 13 T cell receptor beta chains presented below share a single source sample, sequenced in a study of T cells in Graves' hyperthyroidism and ophthalmopathy. RNA transcripts gave rise to amplified TCR beta CDR3 regions. An initial round of RT-PCR targeting the TCR CDR3 relied on the HTBI primer set. TCRdb used MiXCR to reprocess the multiplex PCR reads, holding one entry per CDR3 protein. Of 500,000 to 800,000 distinct CDR3 sequences in the sample, about 14% were seen once. Sequences were obtained from blood. Receptors were obtained from a woman between 50 and 59 years old with Graves' ophthalmopathy.

This CDR3 reads CAITAGRGVNTEAFF. CDR3 coding DNA: TGTGCCATCACTGCGGGTAGGGGGGTTAACACTGAAGCTTTCTTT. The gene calls are TRBV10-3 and TRBJ1-1; D possibly corresponds to TRBD1 (6 bases). This CDR3 comprises 15 residues. Trimming cost V 7 bases and J 2 bases, with 17 bases left between them. Per germline, CDR1 ENHRY and CDR2 SYGVKD.

The chain links TRBV9 to TRBJ1-2; D is unresolved. The CDR3 is 14 residues long. The germline CDR1 and CDR2 sequences are SGDLS and YYNGEE. Trimming stripped 4 bases from V and 2 bases from J, with 12 bases between. As DNA, the CDR3 is TGTGCCAGCAGCAATGAACTCCCGAACTATGGCTACACCTTC. Protein product: CASSNELPNYGYTF.

This clonotype was counted ten times or more. The junction shows a germline mismatch at one end, possibly a read error. CDR3: CASSPRGPNPALDTQYF. CDR3 DNA sequence: TGTGCCAGCTCCCCACGGGGGCCTAACCCTGCTCTCGATACGCAGTATTTT. V usage is TRBV18 and J usage is TRBJ2-3; D is possibly TRBD1 or TRBD2 (6 bases each). The CDR3 length is 17 residues. Germline-derived CDR1 and CDR2 are KGHSH and LQKENI.

This chain joins TRBV6-2 or TRBV6-3 and TRBJ2-3, with D unclear. The CDR3 extends over 11 amino acids. V gave up 5 bases and J gave up 4 bases, with 4 bases separating them. Germline lookup yields CDR1 MNHEY and CDR2 SVGEGT. CDR3: CASSASDTQYF. CDR3 sequence (DNA): TGTGCCAGCAGTGCATCAGATACGCAGTATTTT.

This clonotype was found many times. The rearrangement uses TRBV30 and TRBJ2-5; D is uncertain. Germline CDR1 GTSNPN, CDR2 SVGIG (reference sequence). The CDR3 covers 12 residues. V lost 0 bases to trimming and J lost 5 bases, with 7 bases between them. CDR3 in amino acids: CAWSVVRETQYF. In nucleotides, the CDR3 is TGTGCCTGGAGTGTAGTTAGGGAGACCCAGTACTTC. Full variable domain (remainder filled in from reference TRBV30 and TRBJ2-5): SQTIHQWPATLVQPVGSPLSLECTVEGTSNPNLYWYRQAAGRGLQLLFYSVGIGQISSEVPQNLSASRPQDRQFILSSKKLLLSDSGFYLCAWSVVRETQYFGPGTRLLVL.

This clonotype was observed a handful of times. A read error may be the cause here, since a much bigger clone is one base away. The CDR3 ends on some other residue instead of the conserved phenylalanine or tryptophan, so this is likely a read error. V usage is TRBV28 and J usage is TRBJ1-2, with a possible D match to TRBD1 (5 bases). The CDR3 loop spans 15 amino acids. Deletions cut 2 bases from V and 0 bases from J, with 10 bases between. The germline V gene encodes CDR1 MDHEN and CDR2 SYDVKM. In nucleotides, the CDR3 is TGTGCCAGCAGTTTAAGGAGGGGAACTAACTATGGCTACACCCTC. Its translation is CASSLRRGTNYGYTL.

This clonotype was found a few times. The CDR3 region has the DNA TGCAGTGCTAGTTTTCCAGCGGGACTGCACGAGCAGTACTTC. Translated, it gives CSASFPAGLHEQYF. The rearrangement links TRBV20-1 to TRBJ2-7; 7 bases match TRBD2. The CDR3 extends over 14 amino acids. V trimming: 3 bases; J trimming: 5 bases; junction bases outside the gene matches: 10. Germline CDR1 and CDR2: DFQATT and SNEGSKA (reference sequence).

Concerning this clonotype itself: The junction does not match germline at one end; this may be a read error. The V call is TRBV4-3, the J call TRBJ2-1; 8 nucleotides line up with TRBD2. The CDR3 is 17 amino acids. CDR1 is LGHNA, CDR2 YSLEER, per germline. The CDR3, as DNA: TGCACCAGCAGCCAAGAATCCCGACTAGCGTATCACAATGAGCAGTTCTTC. This translates into CTSSQESRLAYHNEQFF.

Many counts were recorded for this clonotype. The V call is TRBV11-3, the J call TRBJ2-1, with 13 bases aligning to TRBD2. The CDR3 covers 16 residues. With V trimmed by 5 bases and J by 7 bases, 8 bases remained unmatched. CDR1 and CDR2 from the germline V gene are SGHNT and YENEEA. The CDR3 nucleotides read TGTGCCAGCAGCCGAGGGGGGACTAGCGGGATGAATGAGCAGTTCTTC. Translation gives CASSRGGTSGMNEQFF.

This clonotype appeared many times. The chain is built from TRBV3-1 and TRBJ2-3; 13 bases line up with TRBD2. This CDR3 has 17 residues. V trimming: 4 bases; J trimming: 2 bases; junction bases outside the gene matches: 6. CDR1 and CDR2 (germline): LGHDT, YNNKEL (reference sequence). As DNA, the CDR3 is TGTGCCAGCAGCCTACTAGCGGGAGGGCCAAACACAGATACGCAGTATTTT. Its protein is CASSLLAGGPNTDTQYF.

Points on this clonotype: Just one base apart from a much larger clone, this may be a read error. The chain is built from TRBV19 and TRBJ2-1; 8 bases are a match to TRBD1. The length of the CDR3 is 15 residues. Germline CDR1 LNHDA, CDR2 SQIVND (reference sequence). V lost 7 bases to trimming and J lost 8 bases; unmatched junction nucleotides: 13. The CDR3 region has the DNA TGTGCCAGTACCTCGGGCAGGGGGCATGACGATGAGCAGTTCTTC. Amino acid sequence: CASTSGRGHDDEQFF.

The J gene is TRBJ1-2, the V gene TRBV20-1; 7 bases fit TRBD1. The CDR3 is 15 residues long. V was pared by 5 bases and J by 0 bases, with 9 bases of the junction left unmatched. The germline V gene has CDR1 DFQATT and CDR2 SNEGSKA (reference sequence). CDR3 nucleotides: TGCAGTGCTCCGGACAGGTTTGAAGCTAACTATGGCTACACCTTC. It translates to CSAPDRFEANYGYTF.

Of note for this clonotype: Since a much larger clone is just one base distant, this may be a read error. The chain employs TRBV2 and TRBJ2-3, with D perhaps TRBD2 (7 bases). Germline V lookup: CDR1 SNHLY, CDR2 FYNNEI. The V gene lost 10 bases and the J gene lost 3 bases, with 26 bases spanning the gap. The CDR3 spans 17 residues. CDR3: CATWLRDGGRTTDTQYF. CDR3 sequence (DNA): TGTGCCACCTGGCTCCGGGACGGGGGGCGAACGACAGATACGCAGTATTTT. Full variable domain (outside the CDR3, taken from reference TRBV2 and TRBJ2-3): EPEVTQTPSHQVTQMGQEVILRCVPISNHLYFYWYRQILGQKVEFLVSFYNNEISEKSEIFDDQFSVERPDGSNFTLKIRSTKLEDSAMYFCATWLRDGGRTTDTQYFGPGTRLTVL.